The entry below describes one TCR beta chain. This sample was taken from a study of blood T cell repertoires in COVID-19. Study context: The origin of the acute and convalescent COVID-19 samples was the United States, Italy and Spain. Nucleic acid was either cDNA or gDNA, and it came from T cells, B-cell-depleted T cells, or PBMCs.

The repertoire was sequenced with immunoSEQ multiplex PCR; TCRdb's copy has only in-frame clones and lacks some. Of tens of thousands of clones in the sample, about 82% were seen once. The sequenced material came from peripheral blood. The TCR was taken from a human donor in a cohort sampled during active COVID-19.

The DNA for the CDR3 is TGTGCCAGCAGCACGGTCCAGGTCGCGAACACTGAAGCTTTCTTT. It specifies CASSTVQVANTEAFF. The chain combines TRBV5-5 with TRBJ1-1; D call uncertain. CDR1 and CDR2 (germline): SGHKS, YYEKEE (reference sequence). CDR3 length equals 15 residues. Trimming cost V 4 bases and J 1 base, with 14 bases left between them.